This T cell receptor (beta chain) is drawn from a study of radiotherapy plus CTLA-4 blockade in lung cancer. V gave up 5 bases and J gave up 4 bases, with 14 bases separating them. CDR3 size: 14 residues. Germline assignment: CDR1 SEHNR and CDR2 FQNEAQ (reference sequence). Using immunoSEQ multiplex PCR, the repertoire was profiled, and TCRdb retains in-frame clones only, with some absent. The profile covers approximately 80,000 clones, with under 75% appearing a single time and 9.9% taken by the ten largest. The TCR comes from a human donor with non-small cell lung cancer whose response to radiotherapy plus ipilimumab could not be evaluated. This rearrangement joins TRBV7-9 to TRBJ1-1, with a possible D match to TRBD1 (5 bases). The sequenced sample was peripheral blood, obtained from a patient treated with radiotherapy plus ipilimumab. CDR3 sequence reads: CASSPPPGGTEAFF. The CDR3 DNA is TGTGCCAGCAGCCCACCACCGGGGGGCACTGAAGCTTTCTTT.